These T cell receptor beta chains were read from a single sample in a study of OX40 agonist ivuxolimab in advanced cancers. Clones were sequenced by immunoSEQ multiplex PCR, and TCRdb holds only the in-frame ones, with some missing. The data contain about 12,000 clones, 70% to 80% of them singletons. Specimen: CD4+ or CD8+ T cells sorted from blood, collected in a trial of the OX40 agonist ivuxolimab. All receptors derive from an adult with an advanced solid tumor such as melanoma, head and neck, liver or kidney cancer. Each CDR3 is given with its conserved first and last residue. The D gene is left open where the match is weak. The size field is filled for only some rows; it gives once, few, many or a size class.

d_call	clone_size	v_call	j_call	cdr3_aa
TRBD2	medium-sized	TRBV9	TRBJ2-7	CASSAFPGLGNLNEQYF
.	.	TRBV7-2	TRBJ2-7	CASNPYLADQPDEQYF
TRBD2	.	TRBV6-1	TRBJ2-3	CASTGTSGGPDTQYF
TRBD1	.	TRBV25-1	TRBJ1-1	CASLLTGGNTEAFF
.	.	TRBV29-1	TRBJ1-1	CSVVGGRGNTEAFF
.	.	TRBV23-1	TRBJ2-4	CASSQSGAKNIQYF
.	.	TRBV2	TRBJ2-7	CASSKGEEGYEQYF
TRBD1	.	TRBV27	TRBJ1-1	CATRQGLNTEAFF
.	.	TRBV6-5	TRBJ2-7	CASSPESHPYEQYF
.	few	TRBV15	TRBJ2-2	CATSRDGDTGELFF
TRBD2	.	TRBV15	TRBJ2-3	CATSSPGEGTTSTDTQYF
.	few	TRBV5-4	TRBJ2-3	CASIMGGGFTDTQYF
TRBD2	.	TRBV9	TRBJ2-1	CASSVDPGLAINEQFF
.	.	TRBV5-6	TRBJ2-3	CASSPGSITDTQYF
TRBD1	medium-sized	TRBV28	TRBJ1-3	CASSLFALFSTTGVGNTIYF
TRBD2	.	TRBV9	TRBJ2-7	CASSAGLAPAYEQYF
TRBD1	.	TRBV6-1	TRBJ1-2	CASSERVRGDYGYTF
.	.	TRBV9	TRBJ2-2	CASSDRRDLYTGELFF
.	few	TRBV7-9	TRBJ1-6	CASSRVQGLESPLHF
TRBD1	.	TRBV5-1	TRBJ2-7	CASSPWGQGSSYEQYF
.	few	TRBV7-2	TRBJ2-7	CASSFPEGRAYEQYF
.	.	TRBV5-4	TRBJ2-3	CASSGRSSGEQYF